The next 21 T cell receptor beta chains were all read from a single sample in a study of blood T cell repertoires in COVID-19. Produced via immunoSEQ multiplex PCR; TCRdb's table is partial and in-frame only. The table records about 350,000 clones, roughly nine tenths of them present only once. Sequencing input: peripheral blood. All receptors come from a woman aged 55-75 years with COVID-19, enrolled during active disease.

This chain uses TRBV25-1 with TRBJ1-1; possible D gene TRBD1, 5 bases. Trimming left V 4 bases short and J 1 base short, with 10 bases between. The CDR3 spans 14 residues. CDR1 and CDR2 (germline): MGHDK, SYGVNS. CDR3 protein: CASSGGRRNTEAFF. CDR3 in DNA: TGTGCCAGCAGTGGGGGGAGGCGGAACACTGAAGCTTTCTTT.

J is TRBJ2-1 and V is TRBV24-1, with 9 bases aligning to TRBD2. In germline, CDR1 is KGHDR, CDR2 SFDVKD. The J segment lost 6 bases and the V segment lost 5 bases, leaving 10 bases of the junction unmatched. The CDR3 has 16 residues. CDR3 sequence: CATSASSAGGGNEQFF. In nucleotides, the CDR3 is TGTGCCACCAGTGCCTCGTCAGCGGGGGGCGGCAATGAGCAGTTCTTC.

This chain's CDR3 is CASSQVQGKGETQYF. The CDR3 nucleotides read TGTGCCAGCAGCCAAGTTCAGGGGAAGGGGGAGACCCAGTACTTC. This chain uses TRBV14 with TRBJ2-5, with a weak D call TRBD1 (6 bases). The V gene lost 1 base and the J gene lost 5 bases, with 14 bases spanning the gap. Germline loops: CDR1 SGHDN, CDR2 FVKESK. The CDR3 is made up of 15 amino acids.

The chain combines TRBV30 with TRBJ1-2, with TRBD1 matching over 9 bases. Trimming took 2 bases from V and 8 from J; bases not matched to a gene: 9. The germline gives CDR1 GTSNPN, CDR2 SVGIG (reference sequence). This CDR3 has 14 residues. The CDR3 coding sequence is TGTGCCTGGAGTTCAACCGGGACAGGGATAGGCTACACCTTC. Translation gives CAWSSTGTGIGYTF. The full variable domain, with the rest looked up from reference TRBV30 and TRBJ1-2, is SQTIHQWPATLVQPVGSPLSLECTVEGTSNPNLYWYRQAAGRGLQLLFYSVGIGQISSEVPQNLSASRPQDRQFILSSKKLLLSDSGFYLCAWSSTGTGIGYTFGSGTRLTVV.

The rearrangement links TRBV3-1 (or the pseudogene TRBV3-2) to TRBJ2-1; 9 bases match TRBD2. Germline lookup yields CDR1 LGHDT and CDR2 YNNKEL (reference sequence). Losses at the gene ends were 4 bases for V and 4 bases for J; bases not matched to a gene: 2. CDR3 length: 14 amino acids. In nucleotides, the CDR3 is TGTGCCAGCAGCCGACTAGCGGCTTACAATGAGCAGTTCTTC. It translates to CASSRLAAYNEQFF.

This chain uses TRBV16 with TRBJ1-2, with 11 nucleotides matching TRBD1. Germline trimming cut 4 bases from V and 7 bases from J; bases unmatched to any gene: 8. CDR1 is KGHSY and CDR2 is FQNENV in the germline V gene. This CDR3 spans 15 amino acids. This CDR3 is CASSLNGQGAPGYTF. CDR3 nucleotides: TGTGCCAGCAGCCTAAATGGACAGGGGGCGCCTGGCTACACCTTC.

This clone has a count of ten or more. CDR3 residues: CASSCRDRGFCRDQPQHF. The CDR3 region has the DNA TGTGCCAGCAGCTGCCGGGACAGGGGCTTTTGTCGAGATCAGCCCCAGCATTTT. J is TRBJ1-5 and V is TRBV2; 10 positions match TRBD1. CDR1 and CDR2 from the germline V gene are SNHLY and FYNNEI. The CDR3 has 18 amino acids. Trimming removed 6 bases from V and 5 bases from J; junction bases left unmatched: 16. The full variable domain, with the rest looked up from reference TRBV2 and TRBJ1-5, is EPEVTQTPSHQVTQMGQEVILRCVPISNHLYFYWYRQILGQKVEFLVSFYNNEISEKSEIFDDQFSVERPDGSNFTLKIRSTKLEDSAMYFCASSCRDRGFCRDQPQHFGDGTRLSIL.

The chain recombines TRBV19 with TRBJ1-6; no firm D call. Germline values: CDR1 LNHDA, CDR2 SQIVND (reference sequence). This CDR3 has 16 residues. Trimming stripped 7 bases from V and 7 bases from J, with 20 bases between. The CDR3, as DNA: TGTGCCAGTACCCCGGGTAACGGACGGGAAAATTCACCCCTCCACTTT. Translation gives CASTPGNGRENSPLHF.

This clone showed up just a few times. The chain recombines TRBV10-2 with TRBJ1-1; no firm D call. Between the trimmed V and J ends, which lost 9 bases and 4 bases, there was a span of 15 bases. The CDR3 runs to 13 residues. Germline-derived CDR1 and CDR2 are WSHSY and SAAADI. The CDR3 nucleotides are TGCGCCAGTCAAACCCAGGTGGGCACTGAAGCTTTCTTT. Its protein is CASQTQVGTEAFF.

The CDR3 nucleotides read TGTGCCACCAGCAGAGATCTTGCCTCGGGGGAGACCCAGTACTTC. Amino acids: CATSRDLASGETQYF. The chain uses TRBV15 and TRBJ2-5; D might be TRBD2 (5 bases). V lost 0 bases and J lost 5, with 13 bases in between. From germline, CDR1 is LNHNV and CDR2 YYDKDF (reference sequence). CDR3 length: 15 amino acids.

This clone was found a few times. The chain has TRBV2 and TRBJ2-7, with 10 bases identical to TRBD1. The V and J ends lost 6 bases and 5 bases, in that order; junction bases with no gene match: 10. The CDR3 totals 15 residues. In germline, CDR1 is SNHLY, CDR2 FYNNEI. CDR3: CASRMGTGVLDEQYF. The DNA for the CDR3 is TGTGCCAGCAGAATGGGGACAGGGGTCTTGGACGAGCAGTACTTC.

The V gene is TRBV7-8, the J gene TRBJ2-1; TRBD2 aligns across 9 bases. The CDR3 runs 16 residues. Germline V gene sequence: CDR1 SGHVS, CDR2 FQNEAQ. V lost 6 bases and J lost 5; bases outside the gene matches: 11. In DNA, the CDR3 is TGTGCCAGCAGGCCAAGGGGTCTAGCGGGGAACAATGAGCAGTTCTTC. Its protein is CASRPRGLAGNNEQFF.

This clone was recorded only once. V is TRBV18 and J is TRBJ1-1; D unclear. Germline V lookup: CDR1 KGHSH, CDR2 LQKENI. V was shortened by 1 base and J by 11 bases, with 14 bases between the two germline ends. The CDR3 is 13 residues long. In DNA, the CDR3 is TGTGCCAGCTCACCACAGAAGGGAGTAAATGCTTTCTTT. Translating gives CASSPQKGVNAFF. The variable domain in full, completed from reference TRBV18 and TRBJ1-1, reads NAGVMQNPRHLVRRRGQEARLRCSPMKGHSHVYWYRQLPEEGLKFMVYLQKENIIDESGMPKERFSAEFPKEGPSILRIQQVVRGDSAAYFCASSPQKGVNAFFGQGTRLTVV.

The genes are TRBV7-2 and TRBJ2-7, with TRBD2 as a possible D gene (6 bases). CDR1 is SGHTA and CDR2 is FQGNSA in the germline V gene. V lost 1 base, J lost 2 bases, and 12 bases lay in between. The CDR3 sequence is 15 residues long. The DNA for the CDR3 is TGTGCCAGCAGCTTAGGAGCGGGTCCTCCCTACGAGCAGTACTTC. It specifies CASSLGAGPPYEQYF.

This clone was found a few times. CDR3 amino acids: CASSFRDRLSSFYEQYF. CDR3 sequence (DNA): TGTGCCAGCAGCTTCCGGGACAGGTTATCCTCATTCTACGAGCAGTACTTC. V gene TRBV3-1 (or the pseudogene TRBV3-2) combines with J gene TRBJ2-7; 8 nucleotides agree with TRBD1. Germline values: CDR1 LGHDT, CDR2 YNNKEL (reference sequence). The V segment lost 5 bases and the J segment 3 bases; nucleotides outside the gene matches: 15. The CDR3 totals 17 residues.

Written as DNA, the CDR3 is TGTGCCAGCACCATCCGGGACAGAGGAGATACGCAGTATTTT. Translating gives CASTIRDRGDTQYF. The genes are TRBV2 and TRBJ2-3; TRBD1 matches 7 bases. CDR1 is SNHLY, CDR2 FYNNEI, per germline. CDR3 length: 14 amino acids. Losses at the gene ends were 7 bases for V and 5 bases for J; bases not matched to a gene: 9.

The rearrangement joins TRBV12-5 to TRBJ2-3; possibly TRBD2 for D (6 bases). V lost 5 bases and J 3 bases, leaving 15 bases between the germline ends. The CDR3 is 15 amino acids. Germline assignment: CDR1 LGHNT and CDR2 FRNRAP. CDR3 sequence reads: CASGTWGSGTDTQYF. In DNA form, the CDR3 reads TGTGCTAGTGGTACCTGGGGTAGCGGAACAGATACGCAGTATTTT.

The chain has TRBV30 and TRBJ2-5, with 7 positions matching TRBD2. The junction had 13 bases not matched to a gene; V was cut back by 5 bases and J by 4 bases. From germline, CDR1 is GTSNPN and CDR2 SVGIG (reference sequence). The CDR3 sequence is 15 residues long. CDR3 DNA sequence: TGTGCCTGGGTCGCGGGGGTTGGAAATAGAGAGACCCAGTACTTC. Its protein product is CAWVAGVGNRETQYF.

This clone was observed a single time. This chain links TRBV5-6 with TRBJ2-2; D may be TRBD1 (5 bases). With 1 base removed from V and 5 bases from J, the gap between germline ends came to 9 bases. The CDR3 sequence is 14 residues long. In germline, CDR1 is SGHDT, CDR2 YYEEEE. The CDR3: CASSLQGRTGELFF. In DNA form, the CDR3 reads TGTGCCAGCAGCTTGCAGGGTAGGACCGGGGAGCTGTTTTTT.

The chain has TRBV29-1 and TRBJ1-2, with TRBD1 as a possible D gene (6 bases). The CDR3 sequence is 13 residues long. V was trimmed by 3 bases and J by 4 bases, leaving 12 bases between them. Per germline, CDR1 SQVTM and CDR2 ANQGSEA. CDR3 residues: CSVDKGGGYGYTF. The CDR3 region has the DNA TGCAGCGTTGATAAGGGAGGGGGCTATGGCTACACCTTC.

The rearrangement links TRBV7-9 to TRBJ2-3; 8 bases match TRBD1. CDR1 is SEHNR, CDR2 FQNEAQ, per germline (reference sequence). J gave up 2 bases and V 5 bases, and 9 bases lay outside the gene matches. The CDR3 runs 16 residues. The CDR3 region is CASSPQGTGNTDTQYF. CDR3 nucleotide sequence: TGTGCCAGCAGCCCCCAGGGGACAGGTAACACAGATACGCAGTATTTT.